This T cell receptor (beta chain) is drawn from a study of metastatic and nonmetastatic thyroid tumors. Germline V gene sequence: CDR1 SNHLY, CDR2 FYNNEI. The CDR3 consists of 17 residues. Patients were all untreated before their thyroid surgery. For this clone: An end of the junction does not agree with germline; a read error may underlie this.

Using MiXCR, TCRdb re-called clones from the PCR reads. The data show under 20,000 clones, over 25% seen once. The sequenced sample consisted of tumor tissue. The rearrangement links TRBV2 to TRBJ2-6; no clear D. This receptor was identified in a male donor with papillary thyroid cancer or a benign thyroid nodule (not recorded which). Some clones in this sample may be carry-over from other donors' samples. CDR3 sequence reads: CAKAVVVRDSGANVQTF. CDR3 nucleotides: TGTGCCAAAGCAGTCGTGGTTCGTGACTCTGGAGCCAACGTCCAGACTTTC.